Described below is a single TCR beta chain sequence and its context. This entry comes from a study of regulatory T cells in long-lasting Graves disease. Across the study: Graves' patients, newly diagnosed, had taken antithyroid drugs under 3 months.

As for time point: newly diagnosed GD, antithyroid drugs for less than 3 months. RNA from PBMCs was the source of the TCR library. Looked up from germline, CDR1 is LNHDA and CDR2 is SQIVND (reference sequence). Trimming took 6 bases from V and 9 from J, leaving 9 bases between them. The CDR3 is made up of 11 amino acids. Construction of the TCR beta libraries employed iRepertoire HTBI primers in conjunction with Arm-PCR of CDR3 regions. TCRdb fed the multiplex PCR reads into MiXCR, producing one record per CDR3 protein. The data show 450,000 to 600,000 distinct CDR3 sequences, around 15% seen once. These data were also reused for a study on T cells in Graves' hyperthyroidism and ophthalmopathy. That paper states: First-round RT-PCR targeting the TCR CDR3 was performed with the HTBI primer set. Blood samples included most of the expanded thyroid clonotypes exceeding 0.001. Prediction of ophthalmopathy progression came a median roughly 6.6 months pre-onset.

The specimen was peripheral blood mononuclear cells (PBMCs), collected at new diagnosis, from a patient treated with antithyroid drugs. The genes are TRBV19 and TRBJ2-1; D not certain. The clonotype was recovered from a man between 35 and 55 years old with Graves disease. The chain's CDR3 is CASSGYIEQFF. CDR3 bases: TGTGCCAGTAGCGGATATATTGAGCAGTTCTTC.